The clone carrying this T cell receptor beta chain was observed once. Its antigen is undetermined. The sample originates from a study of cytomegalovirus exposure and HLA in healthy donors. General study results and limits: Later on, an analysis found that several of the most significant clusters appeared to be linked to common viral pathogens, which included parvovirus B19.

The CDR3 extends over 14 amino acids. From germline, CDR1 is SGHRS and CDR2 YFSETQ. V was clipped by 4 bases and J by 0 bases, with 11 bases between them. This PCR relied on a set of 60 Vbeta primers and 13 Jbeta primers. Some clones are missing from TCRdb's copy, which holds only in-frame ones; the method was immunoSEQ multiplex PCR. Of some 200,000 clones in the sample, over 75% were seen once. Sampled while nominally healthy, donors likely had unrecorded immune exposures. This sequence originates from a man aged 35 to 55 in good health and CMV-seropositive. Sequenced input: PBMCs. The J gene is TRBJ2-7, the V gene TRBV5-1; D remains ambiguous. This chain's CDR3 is CASSAGWVSYEQYF. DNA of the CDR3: TGCGCCAGCAGCGCCGGGTGGGTCTCCTACGAGCAGTACTTC.